The 3 T cell receptor beta chains listed next were all sequenced from one sample in a study of blood T cell repertoires in COVID-19. Sequenced by immunoSEQ multiplex PCR; TCRdb stores in-frame clones only, minus some. The table lists about 170,000 clones, roughly 80% of them singletons. The source material was PBMCs or T cells enriched from blood (not recorded which). All receptors derive from a man aged 45-65 years who had recovered from COVID-19.

CDR3 loop: CASSLGSGYTDTQYF. CDR3 nucleotide sequence: TGCGCCAGCAGCTTGGGTAGCGGATACACAGATACGCAGTATTTT. The chain carries TRBV5-1 and TRBJ2-3, with D maybe TRBD2 (6 bases). Germline V gene sequence: CDR1 SGHRS, CDR2 YFSETQ. V dropped 0 bases and J dropped 2 bases, with 10 bases sitting between them. There are 15 residues in the CDR3.

This chain uses TRBV4-2 with TRBJ1-4, with 9 nucleotides matching TRBD1. After removal of 3 bases from V and 6 bases from J, the junction contained 5 bases not matched to a gene. The V gene's germline CDR1 is LGHNA and CDR2 YNFKEQ. This CDR3 comprises 15 residues. The CDR3 nucleotides read TGTGCCAGCAGCCAGGGATGGACAGGGGATGAAAAACTGTTTTTT. Translating it yields CASSQGWTGDEKLFF.

The V gene is TRBV5-1, the J gene TRBJ2-5, with D perhaps TRBD2 (6 bases). Germline CDR1 SGHRS, CDR2 YFSETQ. The ends were cut back, 0 bases at V and 1 base at J, with 10 bases in the middle. CDR3 length: 15 amino acids. CDR3 region: CASSLAGGVQETQYF. CDR3 nucleotides: TGCGCCAGCAGCTTGGCCGGAGGGGTCCAAGAGACCCAGTACTTC. Full variable domain (outside the CDR3, taken from reference TRBV5-1 and TRBJ2-5): KAGVTQTPRYLIKTRGQQVTLSCSPISGHRSVSWYQQTPGQGLQFLFEYFSETQRNKGNFPGRFSGRQFSNSRSEMNVSTLELGDSALYLCASSLAGGVQETQYFGPGTRLLVL.